Listed below are T cell receptor beta chains from one sample, sequenced in a study of blood T cell repertoires in COVID-19. The table came from immunoSEQ multiplex PCR; TCRdb's copy has only in-frame clones and leaves some out. The table has roughly 180,000 clones, roughly four fifths seen once. The specimen was peripheral blood. These receptors were taken from a woman in her 30s with acute or convalescent COVID-19. The CDR3 runs from the conserved cysteine through the conserved F or W. A D gene is named only where the DNA matches it firmly. Where a row states a size, it is once, few, many or the class of an expanded clone; other rows omit it.

TRBV27	TRBD2	NA	TRBJ2-7	TGTGCCAGCAGTACTCTAGCGGGAGGATACGAGCAGTACTTC	CASSTLAGGYEQYF
TRBV6-5	TRBD1	NA	TRBJ2-7	TGTGCCAGCAGCGACAGGGGCTACGAGCAGTACTTC	CASSDRGYEQYF
TRBV15	NA	NA	TRBJ1-5	TGTGCCACCAGCAGAGAAGGGACAAGAGTTAATCAGCCCCAGCATTTT	CATSREGTRVNQPQHF
TRBV27	NA	NA	TRBJ2-1	TGTGCCAGCGCCGTTGGGAGTTTGTACAATGAGCAGTTCTTC	CASAVGSLYNEQFF
TRBV9	TRBD1	NA	TRBJ2-7	TGTGCCAGCAGCGCCAGGGACAGGGGGACCGCTCGCGAGCAGTACTTC	CASSARDRGTAREQYF
TRBV25-1	TRBD1	NA	TRBJ1-3	TGTGCCAGCAGTGACGGTCAGGGGGTAGACACCATATATTTT	CASSDGQGVDTIYF
TRBV5-4	NA	few	TRBJ1-2	TGTGCCAGCAGCCAATTTCAGGGAATTGATGGCTACACCTTC	CASSQFQGIDGYTF
TRBV12-5	TRBD1	NA	TRBJ1-5	TGTGCTAGACACAGGGGACAGAGCAATCAGCCCCAGCATTTT	CARHRGQSNQPQHF
TRBV5-1	TRBD2	NA	TRBJ2-2	TGCGCCAGCAGCTATGACAGGCTAGGGACTAGCATACGAGCCGGGGAGCTGTTTTTT	CASSYDRLGTSIRAGELFF
TRBV7-3	NA	few	TRBJ2-2	TGTGCCAGCAGCTCCTATACCGGGGAGCTGTTTTTT	CASSSYTGELFF
TRBV11-2	TRBD1	NA	TRBJ2-7	TGTGCCAGCAGCCTGGGACAGACCGACTCCTACGAGCAGTACTTC	CASSLGQTDSYEQYF
TRBV12-3/TRBV12-4	TRBD1	NA	TRBJ1-5	TGTGCCAGCAGTAGGACAGGGGATCAGCCCCAGCATTTT	CASSRTGDQPQHF
TRBV11-3	TRBD2	NA	TRBJ2-4	TGTGCCAGCAGCGTTATGTTAGCGGGAGTAGAGGGGACCAAAAACATTCAGTACTTC	CASSVMLAGVEGTKNIQYF
TRBV2	NA	NA	TRBJ2-5	TGTGCCAGCTGGTGGGCCGGCCAGATGGCCCAGTACTTC	CASWWAGQMAQYF
TRBV11-3	TRBD2	NA	TRBJ2-2	TGTGCCAGCAGCTTAGGCGGACTAGCGGGGGGGCCTGGCACCGGGGAGCTGTTTTTT	CASSLGGLAGGPGTGELFF
TRBV27	TRBD1	NA	TRBJ1-2	TGTGCCAGCAGTCTACAGGGGGAACACTATGGCTACACCTTC	CASSLQGEHYGYTF
TRBV7-3	TRBD1	NA	TRBJ1-5	TGTGCCAGCAGCTCTGTGGACAGGAGGTTGGGTCAGCCCCAGCATTTT	CASSSVDRRLGQPQHF
TRBV4-3	NA	NA	TRBJ1-6	TGCGCCAGCAGCCAAGAAAGGGGTTCACCCCTCCACTTT	CASSQERGSPLHF
TRBV7-9	NA	NA	TRBJ1-2	TGTGCCAGCAGCTTAGCGCAGTCGGTTAACAGGGGCTACACCTTC	CASSLAQSVNRGYTF
TRBV3-1/TRBV3-2	NA	once	TRBJ1-5	TGTGCCAGCAGCCAAGACACGGTGCGGCCCCAGCATTTT	CASSQDTVRPQHF
TRBV9	TRBD1	NA	TRBJ2-3	TGTGCCAGCAGCGCAGGGACAGGGCGGGTCACAGATACGCAGTATTTT	CASSAGTGRVTDTQYF
TRBV6-2/TRBV6-3	TRBD1	NA	TRBJ1-2	TGTGCCAGCAGTTACCAGGGACAGGGGTATGGCTACACCTTC	CASSYQGQGYGYTF
TRBV7-9	NA	NA	TRBJ1-6	TGTGCCAGCAGCTTCTCCGGCTCCTATAATTCACCCCTCCACTTT	CASSFSGSYNSPLHF
TRBV19	NA	NA	TRBJ1-2	TGTGCCAGTAGTATCTCGGGCACGACAGGAGGCTATGGCTACACCTTC	CASSISGTTGGYGYTF
TRBV2	NA	NA	TRBJ2-4	TGTGCCAGCAGTGCGCGGCAGGGCAGTCAAAACATTCAGTACTTC	CASSARQGSQNIQYF
TRBV24-1	NA	once	TRBJ2-7	TGTGCCGCGGGGCAGGGAATCTCGTACGAGCAGTACTTC	CAAGQGISYEQYF
TRBV7-8	TRBD1	NA	TRBJ1-5	TGTGCCAGCAGCTTATTCCGATTCACGGGACAGGGAGAACCCCAGCATTTT	CASSLFRFTGQGEPQHF
TRBV4-3	NA	once	TRBJ2-7	TGCGCCAGCAGCCCCAACTTACGAAATCGGGAGCAGTACTTC	CASSPNLRNREQYF
TRBV19	NA	NA	TRBJ2-1	TGTGCCAGTATGGGGGAGGAGCGCTACAATGAGCAGTTCTTC	CASMGEERYNEQFF
TRBV7-9	TRBD1	NA	TRBJ1-5	TGTGCCAGCAGCTCCCCTTCGGGGACAGGGTATGACAATCAGCCCCAGCATTTT	CASSSPSGTGYDNQPQHF
TRBV19	TRBD2	NA	TRBJ2-1	TGTGCCAGTAGTATTTTGGGGACTGTTTATCGGGGGGGATCCTACAATGAGCAGTTCTTC	CASSILGTVYRGGSYNEQFF
TRBV5-6	TRBD2	few	TRBJ2-5	TGTGCCAGCAGCTTTGGCGGGGGCCAAGAGACCCAGTACTTC	CASSFGGGQETQYF
TRBV6-1	NA	NA	TRBJ1-4	TGTGCCAGCAGTGAAGCCGGCGGGGCCAGCGGAAAACTGTTTTTT	CASSEAGGASGKLFF
TRBV2	TRBD1	NA	TRBJ1-4	TGTGCCAGCAGACTAATCGACAGGGTTGAAAAACTGTTTTTT	CASRLIDRVEKLFF
TRBV6-5	TRBD1	NA	TRBJ2-7	TGTGCCAGCAGGACATACAGGGGACGCTACGAGCAGTACTTC	CASRTYRGRYEQYF